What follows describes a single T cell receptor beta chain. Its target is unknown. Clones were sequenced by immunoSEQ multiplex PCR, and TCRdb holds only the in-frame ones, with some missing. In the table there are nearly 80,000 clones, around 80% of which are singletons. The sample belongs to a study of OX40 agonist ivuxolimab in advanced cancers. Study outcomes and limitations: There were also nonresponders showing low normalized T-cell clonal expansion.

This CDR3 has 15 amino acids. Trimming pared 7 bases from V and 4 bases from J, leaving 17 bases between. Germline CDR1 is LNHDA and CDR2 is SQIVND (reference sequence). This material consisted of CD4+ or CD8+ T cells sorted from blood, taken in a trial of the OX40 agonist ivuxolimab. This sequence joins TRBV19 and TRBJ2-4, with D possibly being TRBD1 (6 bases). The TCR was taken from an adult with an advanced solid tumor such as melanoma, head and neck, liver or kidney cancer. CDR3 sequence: CASTYTGKLKNIQYF. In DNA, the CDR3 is TGTGCCAGTACCTACACAGGGAAGCTTAAAAACATTCAGTACTTC.